These 25 T cell receptor beta chains came from one sample sequenced in a study of OX40 agonist ivuxolimab in advanced cancers. Libraries were prepared by immunoSEQ multiplex PCR; TCRdb keeps only in-frame clonotypes and omits some of them. Here the sample spans about 45,000 clones, approximately 83% being singletons. Sample: CD4+ or CD8+ T cells sorted from blood, taken in a trial of the OX40 agonist ivuxolimab. Source of these receptors: an adult with an advanced solid tumor such as melanoma, head and neck, liver or kidney cancer.

The rearrangement uses TRBV7-2 and TRBJ1-2; D unclear. Germline V gene sequence: CDR1 SGHTA, CDR2 FQGNSA. CDR3 length equals 14 residues. V lost 5 bases and J lost 2, with 12 bases in between. The CDR3 reads CASSPRTDNYGYTF. For the CDR3, the DNA is TGTGCCAGCAGCCCCCGGACGGACAACTATGGCTACACCTTC. Using reference TRBV7-2 and TRBJ1-2 for the parts outside the CDR3, the full variable domain is GAGVSQSPSNKVTEKGKDVELRCDPISGHTALYWYRQSLGQGLEFLIYFQGNSAPDKSGLPSDRFSAERTGGSVSTLTIQRTQQEDSAVYLCASSPRTDNYGYTFGSGTRLTVV.

The genes are TRBV2 and TRBJ2-3; 8 nucleotides match TRBD2. The CDR3 length is 15 residues. Germline CDR1 is SNHLY and CDR2 is FYNNEI. With V trimmed by 7 bases and J by 2 bases, 8 bases remained unmatched. The CDR3 here is CASKTGTRHTDTQYF. The CDR3 DNA reads TGTGCCAGCAAGACCGGGACTAGGCACACAGATACGCAGTATTTT.

The J gene is TRBJ1-6, the V gene TRBV30; no clear D. The germline gives CDR1 GTSNPN, CDR2 SVGIG (reference sequence). This CDR3 spans 12 amino acids. The ends were cut back, 3 bases at V and 9 bases at J, with 9 bases in the middle. The CDR3 is CAWRAGRSPLHF. In nucleotides, the CDR3 is TGTGCCTGGAGGGCCGGGCGTTCACCCCTCCACTTT.

The V and J genes are TRBV7-2 and TRBJ2-7, with D perhaps matching TRBD2 (6 bases). The V and J ends lost 0 bases and 1 base respectively, with 7 bases between them. The CDR3 totals 14 residues. Germline V lookup: CDR1 SGHTA, CDR2 FQGNSA. In DNA, the CDR3 is TGTGCCAGCAGCTTAGCTCGGGGGTCCTACGAGCAGTACTTC. Translation: CASSLARGSYEQYF.

This clone was detected a few times. The V and J genes are TRBV28 and TRBJ2-1; the match to TRBD2 covers 10 bases. V was clipped by 8 bases and J by 4 bases; unmatched bases: 29. The CDR3 is 22 amino acids. Looked up from germline, CDR1 is MDHEN and CDR2 is SYDVKM. The CDR3 nucleotides are TGTGCCAGCGGGACGAGCCTCGCGACAGGGGCCATAGGACTAGCGGTTTACAATGAGCAGTTCTTC. Translation: CASGTSLATGAIGLAVYNEQFF.

This rearrangement joins TRBV7-6 to TRBJ2-3, with D hard to call. Trimming pared 4 bases from V and 5 bases from J, leaving 7 bases between. Germline values: CDR1 SGHVS, CDR2 FNYEAQ. The CDR3 runs to 12 residues. In DNA, the CDR3 is TGTGCCAGCAGCTCCCTTCTAGATACGCAGTATTTT. Its translation: CASSSLLDTQYF. The variable domain in full, completed from reference TRBV7-6 and TRBJ2-3, reads GAGVSQSPRYKVTKRGQDVALRCDPISGHVSLYWYRQALGQGPEFLTYFNYEAQQDKSGLPNDRFSAERPEGSISTLTIQRTEQRDSAMYRCASSSLLDTQYFGPGTRLTVL.

This sequence joins TRBV18 and TRBJ2-1, with 15 bases fitting TRBD2. V gave up 4 bases and J gave up 7 bases; unmatched junction bases: 8. There are 17 residues in the CDR3. CDR1 is KGHSH and CDR2 is LQKENI in the germline V gene. DNA for the CDR3: TGTGCCAGCTCACAATCGGCCGGGACTAGCGGGAGGAATGAGCAGTTCTTC. Translating gives CASSQSAGTSGRNEQFF.

This clone was seen once. The chain employs TRBV10-3 and TRBJ2-3; a weak D match, TRBD2 (7 bases). Germline loops: CDR1 ENHRY, CDR2 SYGVKD. Trimming stripped 10 bases from V and 0 bases from J, with 17 bases between. The CDR3 runs 15 residues. The CDR3 here is CATRREGGSTDTQYF. In DNA, the CDR3 is TGTGCCACCAGGAGGGAGGGGGGGAGCACAGATACGCAGTATTTT.

This clone was seen just once. The rearrangement uses TRBV5-6 and TRBJ2-1; a weak D match, TRBD1 (6 bases). The CDR3 is 15 amino acids. The germline gives CDR1 SGHDT, CDR2 YYEEEE. The ends were cut back, 4 bases at V and 1 base at J, with 12 bases in the middle. The CDR3 sequence: CASSELRGSYNEQFF. The DNA for the CDR3 is TGTGCCAGCAGCGAGTTGAGGGGGTCCTACAATGAGCAGTTCTTC. The full variable domain, its missing parts supplied by reference TRBV5-6 and TRBJ2-1, is DAGVTQSPTHLIKTRGQQVTLRCSPKSGHDTVSWYQQALGQGPQFIFQYYEEEERQRGNFPDRFSGHQFPNYSSELNVNALLLGDSALYLCASSELRGSYNEQFFGPGTRLTVL.

The chain has TRBV12-5 and TRBJ1-5; TRBD1 matches at 7 bases. V shed 1 base, J shed 6 bases, and the junction held 3 bases outside the gene matches. The CDR3 is made up of 14 amino acids. Germline V lookup: CDR1 LGHNT, CDR2 FRNRAP. The CDR3 bases are TGTGCTAGTGGTTTGGGGGACAGTTTTCAGCCCCAGCATTTT. The encoded protein is CASGLGDSFQPQHF.

The chain couples TRBV21-1 to TRBJ2-1; no DNA check was done on the table's D call, TRBD1. TRBV21-1 is shown as a pseudogene. This CDR3 is built from 15 residues. CDR3 bases: TGTGCCAGCACCGACAGGGCCAGCTCCTACAATGAGCAGTTCTTC. It codes for CASTDRASSYNEQFF.

The chain carries TRBV7-2 and TRBJ1-2, with D possibly matching TRBD1 (5 bases). V lost 2 bases and J lost 3, with 13 bases in between. The CDR3 runs 15 residues. CDR1 is SGHTA and CDR2 is FQGNSA in the germline V gene. The CDR3 nucleotides read TGTGCCAGCAGCTTAATGGGACTGGAAGACTATGGCTACACCTTC. The encoded protein is CASSLMGLEDYGYTF.

The V call is TRBV18, the J call TRBJ2-3, with a possible D match to TRBD2 (5 bases). The CDR3 extends over 16 amino acids. V lost 1 base to trimming and J lost 0 bases, with 11 bases between them. Germline CDR1 is KGHSH and CDR2 is LQKENI. This CDR3 is CASSPRRSQSTDTQYF. As DNA, the CDR3 is TGTGCCAGCTCACCACGGAGGTCCCAGAGCACAGATACGCAGTATTTT.

The chain couples TRBV28 to TRBJ2-3; TRBD2 matches at 11 bases. Germline CDR1 MDHEN, CDR2 SYDVKM. The CDR3 covers 16 residues. Losses at the gene ends were 7 bases for V and 4 bases for J; bases not matched to a gene: 10. CDR3 coding DNA: TGTGCCAGCATCAACCCCTATAGCGGGAGGGCAGATACGCAGTATTTT. This encodes CASINPYSGRADTQYF.

This clone came up once. This chain links TRBV30 with TRBJ1-4; no reliable D call. Germline lookup yields CDR1 GTSNPN and CDR2 SVGIG (reference sequence). The CDR3 has 14 amino acids. V gave up 4 bases and J gave up 0 bases, with 9 bases separating them. CDR3 sequence (DNA): TGTGCCTGGAAGGTTGGGGCAACTAATGAAAAACTGTTTTTT. Encoded protein: CAWKVGATNEKLFF. Filled out from reference TRBV30 and TRBJ1-4, the complete variable domain reads SQTIHQWPATLVQPVGSPLSLECTVEGTSNPNLYWYRQAAGRGLQLLFYSVGIGQISSEVPQNLSASRPQDRQFILSSKKLLLSDSGFYLCAWKVGATNEKLFFGSGTQLSVL.

This sequence joins TRBV27 and TRBJ2-1, with a tentative D call TRBD2 (6 bases). V lost 4 bases and J lost 6, with 19 bases in between. The CDR3 runs to 16 residues. Germline CDR1 reads MNHEY; CDR2 reads SMNVEV (reference sequence). The DNA of the CDR3 is TGTGCCAGCAGTTCCCCCCTAGCGTGGATCTTCAATGAGCAGTTCTTC. Its protein is CASSSPLAWIFNEQFF.

The rearrangement joins TRBV10-3 to TRBJ1-1, with unresolved D. V lost 2 bases and J 7 bases, leaving 20 bases between the germline ends. Germline V gene lookup returns CDR1 ENHRY and CDR2 SYGVKD. The CDR3 runs 16 residues. The CDR3 loop reads CAISEARLGKEGEAFF. CDR3 nucleotide sequence: TGTGCCATCAGTGAGGCCCGTCTCGGAAAGGAAGGTGAAGCTTTCTTT.

The chain is built from TRBV7-2 and TRBJ1-3; D gene unclear. This CDR3 has 14 residues. Germline CDR1 is SGHTA and CDR2 is FQGNSA. V was cut by 6 bases and J by 2 bases, with 11 bases left in between. CDR3 sequence (DNA): TGTGCCAGCAGGAGAGGTGGAGCTGGAAACACCATATATTTT. Translated, it gives CASRRGGAGNTIYF.

The V and J genes are TRBV5-1 and TRBJ1-1; no clear D gene. V shed 0 bases and J shed 4 bases, with 10 bases lying between them. CDR3 size: 14 residues. Germline CDR1 SGHRS, CDR2 YFSETQ. The CDR3 reads CASSLAQETTEAFF. The CDR3 region has the DNA TGCGCCAGCAGCTTGGCGCAGGAGACCACTGAAGCTTTCTTT.

The chain links TRBV27 to TRBJ1-6; D is uncertain. V dropped 7 bases and J dropped 0 bases, with 10 bases sitting between them. CDR1 is MNHEY, CDR2 SMNVEV, per germline (reference sequence). The CDR3 length is 15 residues. The CDR3 loop reads CASKPGSSYNSPLHF. As DNA, the CDR3 is TGTGCCAGCAAGCCGGGGAGCTCCTATAATTCACCCCTCCACTTT.

This chain connects TRBV5-4 to TRBJ2-7; D not resolved. Looked up from germline, CDR1 is SGHNT and CDR2 is YYREEE (reference sequence). The ends were cut back, 2 bases at V and 3 bases at J, with 9 bases in the middle. This CDR3 is 13 amino acids long. Here the CDR3 reads CASSFRAGYEQYF. The DNA for the CDR3 is TGTGCCAGCAGCTTTCGGGCCGGCTACGAGCAGTACTTC.

The chain links TRBV7-9 to TRBJ2-3, with D tentatively TRBD1 (6 bases). CDR3 length: 14 residues. The germline V gene has CDR1 SEHNR and CDR2 FQNEAQ (reference sequence). V shed 5 bases and J shed 0 bases, with 9 bases lying between them. CDR3 region: CASSLGQSTDTQYF. DNA for the CDR3: TGTGCCAGCAGCCTCGGACAGAGCACAGATACGCAGTATTTT.

The chain uses TRBV30 and TRBJ2-7; D might be TRBD1 or TRBD2, each matching 5 bases. The CDR3 covers 16 residues. Trimming took off 7 bases at V and 0 bases at J, with 22 bases between the two ends. Germline CDR1 GTSNPN, CDR2 SVGIG (reference sequence). CDR3 protein: CAFSRKRGGSSYEQYF. CDR3 DNA: TGTGCCTTCTCTCGGAAGAGGGGTGGAAGCTCCTACGAGCAGTACTTC.

For the CDR3, the DNA is TGTGCCAGCAGGGAATTGGCCGGGGGGTCAGATACGCAGTATTTT. Amino acid sequence: CASRELAGGSDTQYF. The chain joins TRBV6-5 to TRBJ2-3, with 7 bases aligning to TRBD2. This CDR3 comprises 15 residues. V lost 6 bases and J lost 4; bases outside the gene matches: 10. Germline assignment: CDR1 MNHEY and CDR2 SVGAGI.

The genes are TRBV27 and TRBJ2-7; 7 nucleotides agree with TRBD1. Germline assignment: CDR1 MNHEY and CDR2 SMNVEV (reference sequence). The trim removed 5 bases at V and 3 bases at J, leaving 10 bases unmatched. CDR3 length equals 15 residues. DNA of the CDR3: TGTGCCAGCAGTCGTGGCCAGGGGGTGGTCTACGAGCAGTACTTC. Translated: CASSRGQGVVYEQYF.